This T cell receptor (beta chain) was recovered during a study of blood T cells in healthy people across ages. Next came a second PCR, run for about 6 to 12 cycles, which used a sample-barcoded 5' primer along with a J-beta primer mix. MiXCR, applied by TCRdb to the 5' RACE reads, yields one record per CDR3 protein. The data contain about a million distinct CDR3 sequences, about 51% of them singletons. The germline CDR1 and CDR2 sequences are DFQATT and SNEGSKA (reference sequence). The CDR3 is made up of 18 amino acids. J lost 6 bases, V lost 2 bases, and 15 bases had no gene match. Peripheral blood from each donor was collected in a volume of 9.5 to 10 milliliters. General study findings and limits: The study found more naive CD4+ cells and higher diversity in long-lived than aged donors.

For this clonotype: The antigen is unknown.

This clonotype was sampled from a woman aged 55-70 years in good health. The sequenced sample was blood. V and J are TRBV20-1 and TRBJ2-7; TRBD2 matches 14 bases. The CDR3 bases are TGCAGTGCTAGAAGCCCGGGACTAGCGGGAGTTCTTCTGGCCGAGCAGTACTTC. It encodes CSARSPGLAGVLLAEQYF.